Listed here are 24 T cell receptor beta chains from one sample, sequenced in a study of post-analysis software for immune sequencing data. Study-wide findings and caveats: Relative to controls, patients had five TRBV segments at higher frequency, with TRBV5-6, TRBV5-1 and TRBV20-1 among these.

Carried by the TCR beta cDNA libraries were unique molecular identifiers. TCRdb reprocessed the PCR reads with MiXCR, giving one entry per CDR3 protein. The top ten clones hold roughly 0.54% of a sample with roughly 700,000 distinct CDR3 sequences, around 27% of them seen once. These receptors' antigens are unknown. Source material: blood. Receptors were obtained from a girl aged 10-17 years with multiple sclerosis.

As for this clonotype: At one boundary the junction diverges from the germline segment, which might be a read error. This chain joins TRBV6-5 and TRBJ1-1; D uncertain. The CDR3 covers 12 residues. Germline V gene data show CDR1 as MNHEY and CDR2 as SVGAGI. CDR3: CACSKGNTEAFF. CDR3 bases: TGTGCCTGCAGCAAGGGGAACACTGAAGCTTTCTTT.

This clonotype has ten or more counts. The chain employs TRBV5-1 and TRBJ1-2, with TRBD1 matching 8 bases. Germline V CDR1 and CDR2: SGHRS, YFSETQ. This CDR3 region has 14 residues. V dropped 3 bases and J dropped 2; count of bases not matched to a gene: 3. The CDR3 coding sequence is TGCGCCAGCAGCTGGGGACAGGCCAACTATGGCTACACCTTC. Protein product: CASSWGQANYGYTF.

This clonotype was found many times. This rearrangement joins TRBV20-1 to TRBJ1-2; 11 bases fit TRBD1. V shed 3 bases and J 2 bases; nucleotides not matched to a gene: 2. In germline, CDR1 is DFQATT, CDR2 SNEGSKA (reference sequence). The CDR3 has 14 residues. CDR3 residues: CSARGTGGNYGYTF. The CDR3 DNA is TGCAGTGCTAGGGGGACAGGGGGAAACTATGGCTACACCTTC.

This clonotype has just one count. V and J are TRBV5-1 and TRBJ2-7; 7 bases are shared with TRBD2. After removal of 0 bases from V and 3 bases from J, the junction contained 9 bases not matched to a gene. Germline CDR1 reads SGHRS; CDR2 reads YFSETQ. This CDR3 has 16 amino acids. The CDR3 DNA is TGCGCCAGCAGCTTGGCCGCCCAGCGGGGCTTCTACGAGCAGTACTTC. Amino acid sequence: CASSLAAQRGFYEQYF. Full variable domain (rest looked up from reference TRBV5-1 and TRBJ2-7): KAGVTQTPRYLIKTRGQQVTLSCSPISGHRSVSWYQQTPGQGLQFLFEYFSETQRNKGNFPGRFSGRQFSNSRSEMNVSTLELGDSALYLCASSLAAQRGFYEQYFGPGTRLTVT.

This clonotype was counted between two and nine times. V usage is TRBV20-1 and J usage is TRBJ2-3, with D possibly being TRBD2 (6 bases). Germline V lookup: CDR1 DFQATT, CDR2 SNEGSKA (reference sequence). Trimming removed 0 bases at V and 0 bases at J, with 13 bases between. The CDR3 covers 16 residues. The CDR3: CSARDSGLGSTDTQYF. CDR3 DNA sequence: TGCAGTGCTAGAGATTCGGGACTTGGGAGCACAGATACGCAGTATTTT.

J is TRBJ1-2 and V is TRBV12-3 or TRBV12-4, with D possibly matching TRBD1 (5 bases). The CDR3 is made up of 14 amino acids. Between the trimmed V and J ends, which lost 3 bases and 6 bases, there was a span of 14 bases. CDR3 bases: TGTGCCAGCAGTTTCGGGGAGGGGATAGATGGCTACACCTTC. Protein product: CASSFGEGIDGYTF.

The chain is built from TRBV27 and TRBJ2-7, with 8 bases fitting TRBD2. CDR1 and CDR2 from the germline V gene are MNHEY and SMNVEV (reference sequence). The CDR3 runs 16 residues. V gave up 7 bases and J gave up 0 bases; unmatched junction bases: 11. In nucleotides, the CDR3 is TGTGCCAGCATTGGTATGGGGCGGGAGGACTCCTACGAGCAGTACTTC. Translation: CASIGMGREDSYEQYF.

The chain links TRBV12-3 or TRBV12-4 to TRBJ1-5, with TRBD1 identical over 10 bases. V dropped 7 bases and J dropped 5; count of bases not matched to a gene: 5. This CDR3 region has 14 residues. In DNA form, the CDR3 reads TGTGCCAGCACCAGGACAGGGGGTCATCAGCCCCAGCATTTT. As protein: CASTRTGGHQPQHF.

This clonotype has just a few counts. V is TRBV7-9 and J is TRBJ2-4, with D perhaps matching TRBD2 (5 bases). Germline lookup yields CDR1 SEHNR and CDR2 FQNEAQ (reference sequence). With 3 bases removed from V and 2 bases from J, the gap between germline ends came to 17 bases. The CDR3 loop spans 17 amino acids. The CDR3 sequence: CASSLGAGIGSKNIQYF. The DNA of the CDR3 is TGTGCCAGCAGCTTGGGAGCCGGGATCGGGTCCAAAAACATTCAGTACTTC.

The rearrangement uses TRBV5-1 and TRBJ2-3; perhaps TRBD2 as D (6 bases). V lost 8 bases to trimming and J lost 4 bases, with 14 bases between them. The V gene's germline CDR1 is SGHRS and CDR2 YFSETQ. This CDR3 has 13 residues. The CDR3 DNA reads as TGCGCCAGGAAGAAGACTAGTCCAGATACGCAGTATTTT. Translating gives CARKKTSPDTQYF.

The chain joins TRBV7-2 to TRBJ2-7; D unclear. The CDR3 covers 16 residues. Trimming removed 5 bases at V and 2 bases at J, with 19 bases between. The germline CDR1 and CDR2 sequences are SGHTA and FQGNSA. Here the CDR3 DNA reads TGTGCCAGCAGCGCTCTTAGAGGCAGGCTTGCCTACGAGCAGTACTTC. Translation gives CASSALRGRLAYEQYF.

The J gene is TRBJ2-3, the V gene TRBV20-1, with 9 bases fitting TRBD2. Germline V gives CDR1 DFQATT, CDR2 SNEGSKA (reference sequence). This CDR3 is built from 16 residues. The trim removed 0 bases at V and 2 bases at J, leaving 6 bases unmatched. The CDR3 spells CSARDRAGGFTDTQYF. CDR3 nucleotides: TGCAGTGCTAGAGATCGGGCGGGGGGGTTCACAGATACGCAGTATTTT.

V usage is TRBV18 and J usage is TRBJ1-1; D remains ambiguous. The CDR3 length is 15 residues. Germline V gene lookup returns CDR1 KGHSH and CDR2 LQKENI. With 3 bases removed from V and 4 bases from J, the gap between germline ends came to 15 bases. The DNA for the CDR3 is TGTGCCAGCTCACCGGGCCAGTCCGGTCGCACTGAAGCTTTCTTT. Protein product: CASSPGQSGRTEAFF.

The chain couples TRBV7-6 to TRBJ2-5, with D tentatively TRBD1 (5 bases). The CDR3 extends over 15 amino acids. Trimming cost V 1 base and J 4 bases, with 13 bases left between them. Looked up from germline, CDR1 is SGHVS and CDR2 is FNYEAQ. DNA for the CDR3: TGTGCCAGCAGCTTAGTTCTTACAGGAACAGAGACCCAGTACTTC. Encoded protein: CASSLVLTGTETQYF.

The chain is built from TRBV6-1 and TRBJ1-4; no firm D call. CDR1 and CDR2 (germline): MNHNS, SASEGT. The CDR3 totals 13 residues. V dropped 4 bases and J dropped 6 bases, with 9 bases sitting between them. CDR3 loop: CASSGLVDEKLFF. The DNA of the CDR3 is TGTGCCAGCAGTGGCCTCGTGGATGAAAAACTGTTTTTT.

The V and J genes are TRBV19 and TRBJ2-3, with TRBD1 identical over 7 bases. The CDR3 runs to 12 residues. Germline V lookup: CDR1 LNHDA, CDR2 SQIVND (reference sequence). V was pared by 4 bases and J by 11 bases, with 6 bases of the junction left unmatched. CDR3 sequence (DNA): TGTGCCAGTAGTACGCCCGGGACAGAGCAGTATTTT. It translates to CASSTPGTEQYF.

V is TRBV7-9 and J is TRBJ2-5; TRBD2 might be the D (6 bases). V was trimmed by 0 bases and J by 6 bases, leaving 11 bases between them. The CDR3 is made up of 14 amino acids. Germline V gene lookup returns CDR1 SEHNR and CDR2 FQNEAQ (reference sequence). The CDR3 protein is CASSLAGEVKTQYF. Here the CDR3 DNA reads TGTGCCAGCAGCTTAGCGGGGGAGGTGAAGACCCAGTACTTC.

The rearrangement uses TRBV29-1 and TRBJ2-5; 9 bases map to TRBD1. V lost 4 bases, J lost 2 bases, and 8 bases stayed unmatched. The CDR3 loop spans 15 amino acids. Germline CDR1 SQVTM, CDR2 ANQGSEA. CDR3: CSVGQGTGRQETQYF. Here the CDR3 DNA reads TGCAGCGTTGGCCAAGGGACAGGGAGGCAAGAGACCCAGTACTTC.

This rearrangement joins TRBV20-1 to TRBJ1-1; perhaps TRBD1 as D (6 bases). CDR3 length: 15 residues. The germline CDR1 and CDR2 sequences are DFQATT and SNEGSKA (reference sequence). The ends were cut back, 0 bases at V and 1 base at J, with 12 bases in the middle. The CDR3 region has the DNA TGCAGTGCTAGAGATTGGACAGAGCCGAACACTGAAGCTTTCTTT. Protein: CSARDWTEPNTEAFF.

There are a few counts of this clonotype. This chain connects TRBV4-3 to TRBJ1-1; no clear D gene. The CDR3 is made up of 13 amino acids. Germline V gene sequence: CDR1 LGHNA, CDR2 YSLEER. V was cut by 0 bases and J by 6 bases, with 8 bases left in between. The CDR3 bases are TGCGCCAGCAGCCAAGATCCGCAGGCTGAAGCTTTCTTT. This codes for CASSQDPQAEAFF.

This clonotype was seen a handful of times. The rearrangement joins TRBV6-4 to TRBJ2-6; D gene ambiguous. Trimming stripped 0 bases from V and 0 bases from J, with 6 bases between. Germline CDR1 is MRHNA and CDR2 is SNTAGT. The CDR3 covers 16 residues. As DNA, the CDR3 is TGTGCCAGCAGTGACTCCCCCTTCTCTGGGGCCAACGTCCTGACTTTC. Its translation is CASSDSPFSGANVLTF.

This clonotype was recorded a few times. The chain recombines TRBV4-1 with TRBJ1-1; the D is unclear. The CDR3 is 16 residues long. Germline values: CDR1 MGHRA, CDR2 YSYEKL. V was clipped by 3 bases and J by 6 bases, with 20 bases between them. For the CDR3, the DNA is TGCGCCAGCAGCCACCTCCGGGCGACGCCGGGAGCTGAAGCTTTCTTT. Amino acid sequence: CASSHLRATPGAEAFF.

This clonotype was counted between two and nine times. This chain links TRBV18 with TRBJ1-5; the D is unclear. Trimming took off 2 bases at V and 4 bases at J, with 9 bases between the two ends. Germline V gives CDR1 KGHSH, CDR2 LQKENI. CDR3 length equals 14 residues. The CDR3 DNA reads as TGTGCCAGCTCACCAGGGGTGGGGAATCAGCCCCAGCATTTT. Protein sequence: CASSPGVGNQPQHF.

This clonotype was observed a handful of times. The V call is TRBV20-1, the J call TRBJ2-3; 8 bases are a match to TRBD2. Germline V gives CDR1 DFQATT, CDR2 SNEGSKA (reference sequence). The V gene end was trimmed by 1 base and the J gene end by 1 base; junction bases not matched to a gene: 1. The length of the CDR3 is 14 residues. This chain's CDR3 is CSARVSGGTDTQYF. CDR3 nucleotide sequence: TGCAGTGCTAGAGTTAGCGGGGGCACAGATACGCAGTATTTT.